This is a list of T cell receptor beta chains from one sample in a study of blood T cells in healthy people across ages. Via MiXCR, TCRdb re-called the 5' RACE reads, giving one row per CDR3 protein. The sample yields fewer than 1.5 million distinct CDR3 sequences, 35% to 45% seen once. Sequencing input: blood. These receptors were taken from a woman aged 18-30 years in good health. Each CDR3 is given with its conserved first and last residue. The D gene is left open where the match is weak. A row's size may be missing; if present it is once, few, many or a size class.

- | TRBJ2-7 | TRBV6-1 | - | TGTGCCAGCAGCCATGATTCCGAGCAGTACTTC | CASSHDSEQYF
- | TRBJ2-7 | TRBV10-3 | - | TGTGCCATCAGTGAGTCCAGGGCTTGGGACACCCAGTACTTC | CAISESRAWDTQYF
TRBD1 | TRBJ2-7 | TRBV12-5 | few | TGTGCTAGTGGCCGGGGAGGGACAGGGTTCTACGAGCAGTACTTC | CASGRGGTGFYEQYF
TRBD2 | TRBJ2-5 | TRBV27 | - | TGTGCCAGCAGCCAACCTAATAGCGGGGCAGAGACCCAGTACTTC | CASSQPNSGAETQYF
- | TRBJ2-4 | TRBV20-1 | - | TGCAGTGCTAGAGAGCAAGGGGCAGCCAAAAACATTCAGTACTTC | CSAREQGAAKNIQYF
- | TRBJ2-6 | TRBV15 | - | TGTGCCACCAGCAGAGGAATTTGGGTAGCACCACCCCCTGGGGCCAACGTCCTGACTTTC | CATSRGIWVAPPPGANVLTF
- | TRBJ2-3 | TRBV2 | few | TGTGCCGGCCTAATCGGGCAGGGTGGCAATACGCAGTATTTT | CAGLIGQGGNTQYF
TRBD2 | TRBJ2-3 | TRBV19 | - | TGTGCCAGTGTGACTAGCGGGGTAGGCACAGATACGCAGTATTTT | CASVTSGVGTDTQYF
- | TRBJ1-2 | TRBV27 | - | TGTGCCAGCAGGCGTGGGGCCCTCTATGGCTACACCTTC | CASRRGALYGYTF
TRBD1 | TRBJ2-7 | TRBV20-1 | few | TGCAGTGCAGAAGGACAGGGCTCCTACGAGCAGTACTTC | CSAEGQGSYEQYF
- | TRBJ1-4 | TRBV6-1 | few | TGTGCCAGCAGTGAAGGGGGCTATGAAAAACTGTTTTTT | CASSEGGYEKLFF
TRBD2 | TRBJ2-7 | TRBV7-2 | - | TGTGCCAGCAGTCAAGTAGCGGGAGGACCCAACGAGCAGTACTTC | CASSQVAGGPNEQYF
TRBD2 | TRBJ2-1 | TRBV5-1 | few | TGCGCCAGCAGCCCAAGGACTAGCGGGAGCCTATACAATGAGCAGTTCTTC | CASSPRTSGSLYNEQFF
- | TRBJ2-3 | TRBV20-1 | few | TGCAGTGCTAGTGCGGACCCGGGCACCATCGTGACGCAGTATTTT | CSASADPGTIVTQYF
- | TRBJ2-7 | TRBV28 | - | TGTGCCAGCAGTCGAGGAAGGCAGCCCTACAATGAGCAGTACTTC | CASSRGRQPYNEQYF
- | TRBJ2-5 | TRBV2 | - | TGTGCCAGCAGTGGGCCCTTCGGGTCCAGGGGTAAGGCAGAGACCCAGTACTTC | CASSGPFGSRGKAETQYF
TRBD1 | TRBJ1-1 | TRBV6-1 | - | TGTGCCAGCAGTCGGGGACAGGGGGGCACCGTCTTGAACACTGAAGCTTTCTTT | CASSRGQGGTVLNTEAFF
- | TRBJ1-4 | TRBV25-1 | - | TGTGCCAGCAGTGAGGAGGAAAATGAAAAACTGTTTTTT | CASSEEENEKLFF
TRBD1 | TRBJ1-5 | TRBV18 | - | TGTGCCAGCTCACCAAATCACGGGACAGGGGGAAATCAGCCCCAGCATTTT | CASSPNHGTGGNQPQHF
- | TRBJ2-3 | TRBV3-1 | few | TGTGCCAGCAGCCAAGATATGGCTTTCCCAGATACGCAGTATTTT | CASSQDMAFPDTQYF
TRBD2 | TRBJ2-1 | TRBV5-1 | few | TGCGCCAGCAGCTTGGCGGGGTCGACTAGCGGGAGCAATGAGCAGTTCTTC | CASSLAGSTSGSNEQFF
- | TRBJ2-5 | TRBV11-2 | - | TGTGCCAGCAGCCCCGTGATTTCCGCGACCCAGTACTTC | CASSPVISATQYF
- | TRBJ2-4 | TRBV3-1 | - | TGTGCCAGCAGCCAAGCCCCCCAGACGCCCGTAGCCAAAAACATTCAGTACTTC | CASSQAPQTPVAKNIQYF
TRBD1 | TRBJ1-6 | TRBV6-1 | - | TGTGCCAGCAGTGCGGATCGGACAGGGGGAGATTCACCCCTCCACTTT | CASSADRTGGDSPLHF
TRBD1 | TRBJ2-5 | TRBV2 | few | TGTGCCAGCAGTGAACAGGGGGCTGGGGAGACCCAGTACTTC | CASSEQGAGETQYF
TRBD2 | TRBJ2-7 | TRBV30 | - | TGTGCCTGGAGTGTATCCGCTAGCGGAGCCTACGAGCAGTACTTC | CAWSVSASGAYEQYF
TRBD2 | TRBJ2-1 | TRBV7-9 | - | TGTGCCAGCAGGTCCTCTAGCGGATACAATGAGCAGTTCTTC | CASRSSSGYNEQFF
TRBD1 | TRBJ2-5 | TRBV28 | - | TGTGCCAGCAGCCTAGACTCCGACAGGGGAGAGACCCAGTACTTC | CASSLDSDRGETQYF
TRBD2 | TRBJ2-4 | TRBV5-5 | - | TGTGCCAGCATCCCAGGGCCTAGCGGGGGGGCCGGAAACATTCAGTACTTC | CASIPGPSGGAGNIQYF
- | TRBJ2-4 | TRBV18 | few | TGTGCCAGCTCACCACCGATCGGAGATCTAGCCAAAAACATTCAGTACTTC | CASSPPIGDLAKNIQYF
- | TRBJ1-6 | TRBV12-3/TRBV12-4 | - | TGTGCCAGCAGTGTAGGGGGGCCCAGTACACCCCTCCACTTT | CASSVGGPSTPLHF